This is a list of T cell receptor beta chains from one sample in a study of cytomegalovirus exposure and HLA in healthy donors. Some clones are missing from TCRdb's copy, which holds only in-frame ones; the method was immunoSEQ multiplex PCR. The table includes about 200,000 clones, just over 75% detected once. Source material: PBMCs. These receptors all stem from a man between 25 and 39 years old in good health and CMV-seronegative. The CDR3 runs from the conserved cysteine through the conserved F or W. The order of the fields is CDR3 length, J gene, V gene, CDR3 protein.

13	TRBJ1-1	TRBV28	CASMQGGNTEAFF
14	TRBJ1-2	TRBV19	CASSMEQGVYGYTF
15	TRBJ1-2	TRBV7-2	CASSPGGQGFRGYTF
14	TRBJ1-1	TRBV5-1	CASSLEGRNTEAFF
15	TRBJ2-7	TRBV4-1	CASSQGLAGVYEQYF
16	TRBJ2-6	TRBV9	CASRRGHLSGANVLTF
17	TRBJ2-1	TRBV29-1	CSVEDVTGQGSYNEQFF
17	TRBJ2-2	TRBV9	CASSADSLGPLTGELFF
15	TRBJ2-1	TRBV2	CASSREAGVYNEQFF
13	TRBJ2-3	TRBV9	CASSVGATDTQYF
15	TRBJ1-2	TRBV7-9	CASSPGSGADYGYTF
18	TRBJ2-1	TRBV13	CASTLFGSGRANYNEQFF
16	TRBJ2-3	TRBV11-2	CASSLEGPSPTDTQYF
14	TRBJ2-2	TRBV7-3	CASSFRGSTGELFF
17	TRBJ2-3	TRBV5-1	CASKGTSGRSDTDTQYF
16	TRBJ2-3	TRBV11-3	CASSQTSGRTTDTQYF
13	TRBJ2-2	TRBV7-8	CASRGAGTGELFF
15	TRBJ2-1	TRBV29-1	CSVRRRAPGYNEQFF
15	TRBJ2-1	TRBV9	CASSVSTGLPREQFF
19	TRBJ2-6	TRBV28	CASTGLRLALSSGANVLTF
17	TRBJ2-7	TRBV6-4	CASSLGRGRLNPYEQYF
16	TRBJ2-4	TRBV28	CASSSIQGLAKNIQYF